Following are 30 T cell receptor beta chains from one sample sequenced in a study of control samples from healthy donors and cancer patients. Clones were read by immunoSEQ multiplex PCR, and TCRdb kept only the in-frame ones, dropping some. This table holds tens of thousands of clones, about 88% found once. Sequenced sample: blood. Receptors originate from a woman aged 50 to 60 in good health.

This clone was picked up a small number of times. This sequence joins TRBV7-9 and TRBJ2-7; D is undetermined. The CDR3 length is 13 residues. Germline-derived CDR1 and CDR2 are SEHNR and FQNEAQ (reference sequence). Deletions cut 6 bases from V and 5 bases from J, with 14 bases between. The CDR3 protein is CASSRGPWDEQYF. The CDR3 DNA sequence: TGTGCCAGCAGTCGAGGCCCCTGGGACGAGCAGTACTTC.

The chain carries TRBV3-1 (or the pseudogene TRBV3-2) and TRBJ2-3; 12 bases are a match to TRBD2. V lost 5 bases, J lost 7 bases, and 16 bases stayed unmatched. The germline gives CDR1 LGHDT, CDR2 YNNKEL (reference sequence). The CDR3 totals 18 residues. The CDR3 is CASSSRPTSSGGANTQYF. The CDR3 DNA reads TGTGCCAGCAGCTCCCGGCCAACCTCTAGCGGGGGGGCTAATACGCAGTATTTT.

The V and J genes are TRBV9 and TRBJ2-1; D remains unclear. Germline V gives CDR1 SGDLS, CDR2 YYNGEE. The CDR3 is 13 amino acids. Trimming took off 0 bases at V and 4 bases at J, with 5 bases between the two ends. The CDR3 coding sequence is TGTGCCAGCAGCGTAGAGCTTTACAATGAGCAGTTCTTC. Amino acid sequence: CASSVELYNEQFF.

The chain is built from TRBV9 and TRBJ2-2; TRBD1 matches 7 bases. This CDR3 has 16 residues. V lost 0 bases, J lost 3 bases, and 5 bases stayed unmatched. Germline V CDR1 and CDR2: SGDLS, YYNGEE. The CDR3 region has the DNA TGTGCCAGCAGCGTAGGGGATACAGGGGACACCGGGGAGCTGTTTTTT. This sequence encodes CASSVGDTGDTGELFF. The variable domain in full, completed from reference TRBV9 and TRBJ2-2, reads DSGVTQTPKHLITATGQRVTLRCSPRSGDLSVYWYQQSLDQGLQFLIQYYNGEERAKGNILERFSAQQFPDLHSELNLSSLELGDSALYFCASSVGDTGDTGELFFGEGSRLTVL.

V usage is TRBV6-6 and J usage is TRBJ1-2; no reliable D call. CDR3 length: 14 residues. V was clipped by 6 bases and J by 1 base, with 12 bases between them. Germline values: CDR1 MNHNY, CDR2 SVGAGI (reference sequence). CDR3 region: CASSRREGNYGYTF. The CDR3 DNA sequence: TGTGCCAGCAGCCGACGGGAGGGTAACTATGGCTACACCTTC.

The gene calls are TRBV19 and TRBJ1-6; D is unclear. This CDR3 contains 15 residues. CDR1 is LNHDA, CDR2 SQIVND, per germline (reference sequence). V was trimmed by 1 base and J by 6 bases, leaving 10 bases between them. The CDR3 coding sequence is TGTGCCAGTAGTATAGGCCCAGGAATTAATTCACCCCTCCACTTT. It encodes CASSIGPGINSPLHF.

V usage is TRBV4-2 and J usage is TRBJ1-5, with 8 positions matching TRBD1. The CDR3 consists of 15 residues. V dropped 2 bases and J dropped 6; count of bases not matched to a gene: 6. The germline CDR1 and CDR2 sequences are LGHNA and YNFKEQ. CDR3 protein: CASSQPDRGGQPQHF. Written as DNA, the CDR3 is TGTGCCAGCAGCCAACCAGACAGGGGAGGTCAGCCCCAGCATTTT.

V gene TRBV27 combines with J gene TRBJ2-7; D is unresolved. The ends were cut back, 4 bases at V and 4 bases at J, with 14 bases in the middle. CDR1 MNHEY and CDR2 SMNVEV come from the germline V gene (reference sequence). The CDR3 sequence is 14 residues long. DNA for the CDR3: TGTGCCAGCAGTTCGCTGCTTAGGGATTACGAGCAGTACTTC. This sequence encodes CASSSLLRDYEQYF.

The chain's CDR3 is CASSLLGPIYAGELFF. CDR3 nucleotide sequence: TGTGCCAGCAGTTTGTTGGGACCAATATACGCCGGGGAGCTGTTTTTT. J is TRBJ2-2 and V is TRBV27, with D possibly being TRBD1 or TRBD2 (5 bases each). V was pared by 3 bases and J by 6 bases, with 17 bases between. From germline, CDR1 is MNHEY and CDR2 SMNVEV (reference sequence). CDR3 length: 16 residues.

The CDR3: CSVQAGGSNEQFF. The CDR3 DNA sequence: TGCAGCGTCCAGGCAGGGGGCTCGAATGAGCAGTTCTTC. The chain uses TRBV29-1 and TRBJ2-1, with 8 bases lining up with TRBD1. CDR1 and CDR2 from the germline V gene are SQVTM and ANQGSEA. The CDR3 contains 13 residues. The J segment lost 7 bases and the V segment lost 6 bases, leaving 8 bases of the junction unmatched.

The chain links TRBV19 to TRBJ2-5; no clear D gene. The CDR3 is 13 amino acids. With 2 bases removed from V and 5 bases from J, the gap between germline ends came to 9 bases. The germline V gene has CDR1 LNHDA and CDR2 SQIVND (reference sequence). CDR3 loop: CASSIREVETQYF. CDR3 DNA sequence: TGTGCCAGTAGTATAAGGGAAGTGGAGACCCAGTACTTC.

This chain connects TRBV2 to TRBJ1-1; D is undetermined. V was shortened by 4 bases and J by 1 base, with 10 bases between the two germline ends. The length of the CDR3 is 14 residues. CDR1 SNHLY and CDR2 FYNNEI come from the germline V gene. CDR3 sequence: CASSGPITNTEAFF. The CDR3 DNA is TGTGCCAGCAGTGGTCCCATCACGAACACTGAAGCTTTCTTT.

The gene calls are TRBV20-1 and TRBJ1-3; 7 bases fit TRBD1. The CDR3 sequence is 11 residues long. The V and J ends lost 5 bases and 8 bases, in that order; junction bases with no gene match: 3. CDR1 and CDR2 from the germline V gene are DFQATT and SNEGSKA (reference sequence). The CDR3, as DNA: TGCAGTGCTGCGAGGGGGCACACCATATATTTT. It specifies CSAARGHTIYF.

The CDR3 DNA sequence: TGCGCCAGCAGCTTGGCCCGATATTCTAGCACAGATACGCAGTATTTT. It encodes CASSLARYSSTDTQYF. The chain is built from TRBV5-1 and TRBJ2-3; D call uncertain. This CDR3 is 16 amino acids long. Looked up from germline, CDR1 is SGHRS and CDR2 is YFSETQ. The V and J ends lost 0 bases and 0 bases respectively, with 11 bases between them.

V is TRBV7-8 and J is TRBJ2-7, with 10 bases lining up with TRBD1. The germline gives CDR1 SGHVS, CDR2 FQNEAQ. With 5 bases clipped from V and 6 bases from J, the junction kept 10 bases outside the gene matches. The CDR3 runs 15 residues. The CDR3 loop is CASSLPGQGLVEQYF. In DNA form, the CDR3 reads TGTGCCAGCAGCCTCCCGGGACAGGGGTTAGTCGAGCAGTACTTC.

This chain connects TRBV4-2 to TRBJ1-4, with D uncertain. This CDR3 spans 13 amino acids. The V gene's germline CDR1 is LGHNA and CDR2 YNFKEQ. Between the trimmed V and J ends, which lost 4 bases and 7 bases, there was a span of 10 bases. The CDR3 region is CASSRNSAEKLFF. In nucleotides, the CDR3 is TGTGCCAGCAGCCGGAACAGCGCTGAAAAACTGTTTTTT.

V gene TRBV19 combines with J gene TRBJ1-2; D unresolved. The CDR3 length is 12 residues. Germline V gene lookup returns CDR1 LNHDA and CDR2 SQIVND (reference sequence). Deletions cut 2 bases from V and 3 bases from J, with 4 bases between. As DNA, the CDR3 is TGTGCCAGTAGTATACAGGACTATGGCTACACCTTC. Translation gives CASSIQDYGYTF.

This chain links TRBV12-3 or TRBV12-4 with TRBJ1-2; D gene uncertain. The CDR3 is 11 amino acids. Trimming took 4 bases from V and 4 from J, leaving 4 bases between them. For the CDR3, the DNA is TGTGCCAGCAGTTGGATCTATGGCTACACCTTC. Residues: CASSWIYGYTF.

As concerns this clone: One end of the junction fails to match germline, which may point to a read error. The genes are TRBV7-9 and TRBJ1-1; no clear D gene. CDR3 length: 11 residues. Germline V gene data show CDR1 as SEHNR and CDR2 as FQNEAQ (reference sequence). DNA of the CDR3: TGTGCCAGCAGCTCTTTAGGGCCTCCTTACTTT. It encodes CASSSLGPPYF.

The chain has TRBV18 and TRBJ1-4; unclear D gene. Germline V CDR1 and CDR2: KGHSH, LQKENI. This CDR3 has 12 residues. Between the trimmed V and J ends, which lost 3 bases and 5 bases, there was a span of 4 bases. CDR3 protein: CASSPRNEKLFF. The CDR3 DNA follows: TGTGCCAGCTCACCGAGGAATGAAAAACTGTTTTTT. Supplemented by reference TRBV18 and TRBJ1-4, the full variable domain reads NAGVMQNPRHLVRRRGQEARLRCSPMKGHSHVYWYRQLPEEGLKFMVYLQKENIIDESGMPKERFSAEFPKEGPSILRIQQVVRGDSAAYFCASSPRNEKLFFGSGTQLSVL.

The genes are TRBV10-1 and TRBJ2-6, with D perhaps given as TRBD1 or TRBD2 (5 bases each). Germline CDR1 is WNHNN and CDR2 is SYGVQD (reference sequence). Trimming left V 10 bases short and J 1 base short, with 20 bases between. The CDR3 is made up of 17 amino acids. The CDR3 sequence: CAIPRWGPDSGANVLTF. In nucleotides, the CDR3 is TGCGCCATCCCAAGGTGGGGACCAGATTCTGGGGCCAACGTCCTGACTTTC.

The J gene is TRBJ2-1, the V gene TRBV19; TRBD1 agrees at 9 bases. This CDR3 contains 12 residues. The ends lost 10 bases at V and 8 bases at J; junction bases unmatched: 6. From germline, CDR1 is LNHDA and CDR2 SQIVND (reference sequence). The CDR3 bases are TGTGCCACGGACAGGGGCGATTATGAGCAGTTCTTC. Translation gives CATDRGDYEQFF.

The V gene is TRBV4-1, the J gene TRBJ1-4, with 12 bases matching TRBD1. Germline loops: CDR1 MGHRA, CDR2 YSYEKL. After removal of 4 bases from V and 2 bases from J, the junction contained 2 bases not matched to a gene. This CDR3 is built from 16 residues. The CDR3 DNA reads TGCGCCAGCAGCCGGGGGACAGGGGGCACTAATGAAAAACTGTTTTTT. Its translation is CASSRGTGGTNEKLFF.

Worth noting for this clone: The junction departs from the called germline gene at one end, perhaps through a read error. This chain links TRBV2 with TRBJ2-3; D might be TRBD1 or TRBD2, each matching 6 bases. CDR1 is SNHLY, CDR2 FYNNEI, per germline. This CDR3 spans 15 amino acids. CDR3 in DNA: TGTGCCAGCAGGGAAGGGGGACTGGGCACAGATACGCAGTATTTT. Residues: CASREGGLGTDTQYF.

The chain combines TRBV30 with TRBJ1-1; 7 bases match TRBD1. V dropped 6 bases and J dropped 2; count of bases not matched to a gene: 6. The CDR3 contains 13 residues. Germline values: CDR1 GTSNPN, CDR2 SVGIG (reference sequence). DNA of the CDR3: TGTGCCTGCACACAGGGGATTAACACTGAAGCTTTCTTT. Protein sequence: CACTQGINTEAFF.

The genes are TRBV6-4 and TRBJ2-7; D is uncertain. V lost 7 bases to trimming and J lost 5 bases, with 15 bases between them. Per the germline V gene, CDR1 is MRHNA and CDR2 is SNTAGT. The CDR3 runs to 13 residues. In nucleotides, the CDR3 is TGTGCCAGCAAACCCGCCACCTTACACGAGCAGTACTTC. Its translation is CASKPATLHEQYF.

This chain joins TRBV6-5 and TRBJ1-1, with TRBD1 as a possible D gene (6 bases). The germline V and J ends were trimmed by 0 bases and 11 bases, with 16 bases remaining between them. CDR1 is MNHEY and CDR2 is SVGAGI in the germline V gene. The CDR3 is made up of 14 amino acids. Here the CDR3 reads CASSYSQGGSDAFF. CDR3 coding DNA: TGTGCCAGCAGTTACTCCCAAGGGGGGTCGGATGCTTTCTTT.

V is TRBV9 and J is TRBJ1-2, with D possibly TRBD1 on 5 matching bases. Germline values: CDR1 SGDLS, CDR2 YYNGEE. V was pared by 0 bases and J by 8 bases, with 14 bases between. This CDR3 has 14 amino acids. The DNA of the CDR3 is TGTGCCAGCAGCGTAGGCCTCGGGGGGTCCGGCTACACCTTC. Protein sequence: CASSVGLGGSGYTF.

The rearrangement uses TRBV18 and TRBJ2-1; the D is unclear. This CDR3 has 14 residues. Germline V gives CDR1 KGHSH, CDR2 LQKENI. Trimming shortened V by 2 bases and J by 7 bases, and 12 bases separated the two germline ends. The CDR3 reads CASSPDPNSNEQFF. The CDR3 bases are TGTGCCAGCTCACCAGACCCAAACAGTAATGAGCAGTTCTTC.

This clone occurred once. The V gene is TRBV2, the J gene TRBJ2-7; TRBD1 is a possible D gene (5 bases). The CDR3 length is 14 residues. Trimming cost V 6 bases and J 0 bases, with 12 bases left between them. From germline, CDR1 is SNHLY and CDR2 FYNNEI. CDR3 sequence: CASRATESSYEQYF. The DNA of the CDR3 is TGTGCCAGCAGGGCGACAGAGAGCTCCTACGAGCAGTACTTC.